The T cell receptor beta chain under discussion was sequenced for a study of blood T cell repertoires in COVID-19. Study in general: PBMCs, B-cell-depleted T cells, or T cells were the source of the cDNA or gDNA that made up the material.

V gave up 1 base and J gave up 6 bases, with 19 bases separating them. Per germline, CDR1 SGHTA and CDR2 FQGTGA. This CDR3 comprises 16 residues. Original processing methods: It was from reference gene primer amplification that nucleated cell counts were estimated. Libraries were prepared by immunoSEQ multiplex PCR; TCRdb keeps only in-frame clonotypes and omits some of them. For V, J and clone size, that table is used; D and trimming come from the DNA. In the table there are about 98,000 clones, approximately 84% of which are singletons. The J gene is TRBJ2-7, the V gene TRBV7-3; D not certain. The source of this sequence is a man aged 35 to 55 with active or convalescent COVID-19. Specimen: peripheral blood. The CDR3 nucleotides are TGTGCCAGCAGCTTAAGCCCCAGGATCTCAGTTGGCGAGCAGTACTTC. Protein: CASSLSPRISVGEQYF.